Below are 4 T cell receptor beta chains sequenced from a single sample in a study of cytomegalovirus exposure and HLA in healthy donors. Assay: immunoSEQ multiplex PCR; the TCRdb copy retains only in-frame clones and omits some. The profile covers around 150,000 clones, with about 89% appearing a single time and roughly 3% taken by the ten largest. The sample consisted of PBMCs. The receptor set was obtained from a woman aged 18-29 years in good health and CMV-seropositive.

The gene calls are TRBV5-1 and TRBJ2-5, with 11 bases matching TRBD2. Losses at the gene ends were 4 bases for V and 5 bases for J; bases not matched to a gene: 7. The CDR3 extends over 15 amino acids. Germline V gives CDR1 SGHRS, CDR2 YFSETQ. The CDR3 is CASSPFSGGVETQYF. CDR3 sequence (DNA): TGCGCCAGCAGCCCGTTTAGCGGGGGGGTGGAGACCCAGTACTTC. The full variable domain, completed using reference TRBV5-1 and TRBJ2-5, is KAGVTQTPRYLIKTRGQQVTLSCSPISGHRSVSWYQQTPGQGLQFLFEYFSETQRNKGNFPGRFSGRQFSNSRSEMNVSTLELGDSALYLCASSPFSGGVETQYFGPGTRLLVL.

The chain joins TRBV4-1 to TRBJ1-1; 8 bases fit TRBD1. CDR3 length: 16 residues. Per the germline V gene, CDR1 is MGHRA and CDR2 is YSYEKL. The V and J ends lost 1 base and 1 base, in that order; junction bases with no gene match: 5. The CDR3 loop reads CASSQGGTGGNTEAFF. The DNA of the CDR3 is TGCGCCAGCAGCCAAGGCGGGACAGGTGGGAACACTGAAGCTTTCTTT.

The chain combines TRBV28 with TRBJ2-1; TRBD2 aligns across 7 bases. The CDR3 has 15 residues. V lost 3 bases and J lost 6; bases outside the gene matches: 8. Germline V gene sequence: CDR1 MDHEN, CDR2 SYDVKM. The CDR3 DNA sequence: TGTGCCAGCAGTTTCGCCCTGGGAGGGCTCAATGAGCAGTTCTTC. It specifies CASSFALGGLNEQFF.

The chain couples TRBV7-9 to TRBJ2-2, with D tentatively TRBD2 (5 bases). The CDR3 is 15 amino acids. Germline V lookup: CDR1 SEHNR, CDR2 FQNEAQ (reference sequence). Trimming shortened V by 5 bases and J by 0 bases, and 10 bases separated the two germline ends. In DNA, the CDR3 is TGTGCCAGCAGCCCTCCGGGGTCGAACACCGGGGAGCTGTTTTTT. This encodes CASSPPGSNTGELFF.